A selection of T cell receptor beta chains follows, all from one sample in a study of shared clonotypes between healthy human individuals. Sequencing used immunoSEQ multiplex PCR; TCRdb keeps in-frame clones, though not all of them. The sample gives roughly 1,100,000 clones, approximately 68% of which show up once; over 1.3% is in the top ten. The sample consisted of memory CD4+ T cells sorted from blood. Receptor source: a man aged 18-30 years in good health. The CDR3 runs from the conserved cysteine through the conserved F or W. The D gene is left open where the match is weak. For some rows the clone size is stated as once, few or many, or as a class when expanded; others skip it.

once	TRBV11-2	TRBJ2-7	.	CASSLVEWVYEQYF	TGTGCCAGCAGCTTAGTGGAATGGGTCTACGAGCAGTACTTC
.	TRBV5-1	TRBJ2-7	TRBD2	CASSSSGGSYEQYF	TGCGCCAGCAGCTCTAGCGGGGGTTCCTACGAGCAGTACTTC
.	TRBV11-2	TRBJ2-5	TRBD2	CASSLSGGGVQETQYF	TGTGCCAGCAGCTTAAGCGGGGGGGGCGTCCAAGAGACCCAGTACTTC
.	TRBV5-1	TRBJ2-7	TRBD1	CASRWTGGHEQYF	TGCGCCAGCCGATGGACAGGGGGCCACGAGCAGTACTTC
.	TRBV7-2	TRBJ2-1	.	CASSLDPLALNGQFF	TGTGCCAGCAGCTTAGACCCACTAGCCTTAAATGGGCAGTTCTTC
.	TRBV5-1	TRBJ1-2	.	CASSLLDYGYTF	TGCGCCAGCAGCTTGTTGGACTATGGCTACACCTTC
few	TRBV19	TRBJ1-6	.	CASSIKSSAGSPLHF	TGTGCCAGTAGTATCAAAAGTTCGGCAGGGTCACCCCTCCACTTT
once	TRBV12-5	TRBJ2-3	.	CASGLGQTTSSTDTQYF	TGTGCTAGTGGTTTGGGCCAGACTACTTCTAGCACAGATACGCAGTATTTT
.	TRBV25-1	TRBJ2-3	TRBD2	CASSPALADSDTQYF	TGTGCCAGCAGCCCCGCCCTAGCGGACTCAGATACGCAGTATTTT
.	TRBV19	TRBJ1-5	TRBD1	CASKGQSSNQPQHF	TGTGCCAGCAAGGGACAGTCGAGCAATCAGCCCCAGCATTTT
.	TRBV6-6	TRBJ1-2	.	CASSDGSYGYTF	TGTGCCAGCAGTGACGGATCGTATGGCTACACCTTC
.	TRBV25-1	TRBJ2-1	TRBD2	CASSEFSGPPDPNNEQFF	TGTGCCAGCAGTGAATTTAGCGGGCCGCCGGATCCCAACAATGAGCAGTTCTTC
.	TRBV5-1	TRBJ1-2	.	CASSLRDVLYTF	TGCGCCAGCAGCTTGCGGGACGTCCTCTACACCTTC
few	TRBV27	TRBJ1-1	.	CASRPTRQSNTEAFF	TGTGCCAGCCGCCCCACTAGGCAATCGAACACTGAAGCTTTCTTT
.	TRBV6-4	TRBJ2-7	.	CASGNEQYF	TGTGCCAGCGGGAACGAGCAGTACTTC
.	TRBV25-1	TRBJ2-7	TRBD2	CASSEGGGSYEQYF	TGTGCCAGCAGTGAAGGGGGAGGGTCTTACGAGCAGTACTTC
.	TRBV5-1	TRBJ1-4	.	CASSLDPRTEKLFF	TGCGCCAGCAGCTTGGATCCCCGGACGGAAAAACTGTTTTTT
.	TRBV2	TRBJ2-7	TRBD2	CASSEGLAFSYEQYF	TGTGCCAGCAGTGAGGGACTAGCGTTCTCCTACGAGCAGTACTTC
few	TRBV25-1	TRBJ1-4	TRBD1	CASMAGGGATNEKLFF	TGTGCCAGCATGGCAGGGGGGGGCGCAACTAATGAAAAACTGTTTTTT
.	TRBV29-1	TRBJ1-1	.	CSVMKGPNTEAFF	TGCAGCGTGATGAAAGGCCCGAACACTGAAGCTTTCTTT
.	TRBV18	TRBJ2-5	.	CASSPPLGQETQYF	TGTGCCAGCTCACCACCCCTCGGCCAAGAGACCCAGTACTTC
.	TRBV10-3	TRBJ2-6	TRBD1	CAARQGQNSGANVLTF	TGTGCCGCCCGACAGGGCCAAAACTCTGGGGCCAACGTCCTGACTTTC
.	TRBV7-8	TRBJ1-3	.	CASSLNGNTIYF	TGTGCCAGCAGCTTAAATGGGAACACCATATATTTT
few	TRBV10-1	TRBJ1-1	.	CATRTELNTEAFF	TGCGCCACCCGGACAGAGCTGAACACTGAAGCTTTCTTT
.	TRBV6-1	TRBJ2-1	TRBD2	CASSEFSRGDFNEQFF	TGTGCCAGCAGTGAATTTAGTCGGGGGGATTTTAATGAGCAGTTCTTC
.	TRBV5-1	TRBJ2-1	.	CASSSTGTSYNEQFF	TGCGCCAGCAGCTCCACCGGGACTTCATACAATGAGCAGTTCTTC
.	TRBV6-5	TRBJ2-5	TRBD2	CASSSSGRRETQYF	TGTGCCAGCAGTTCTAGCGGGAGAAGGGAGACCCAGTACTTC
.	TRBV4-2	TRBJ1-2	.	CASSQDEGGGRGYTF	TGTGCCAGCAGCCAAGATGAAGGAGGGGGTCGAGGCTACACCTTC
.	TRBV6-1	TRBJ1-4	.	CASSDRGVREKLFF	TGTGCCAGCAGTGACCGGGGGGTACGTGAAAAACTGTTTTTT
.	TRBV6-1	TRBJ1-5	.	CASRAGEGPQHF	TGTGCCAGCAGGGCGGGGGAAGGGCCCCAGCATTTT
.	TRBV7-8	TRBJ2-1	.	CASSLRGYNEQFF	TGTGCCAGCAGCTTACGCGGATACAATGAGCAGTTCTTC
many	TRBV27	TRBJ2-2	.	CASTSGALLGTGELFF	TGTGCCAGCACCTCTGGGGCCCTTCTAGGTACCGGGGAGCTGTTTTTT
.	TRBV6-5	TRBJ2-7	.	CASRAPGYASYEQYF	TGTGCCAGCAGAGCTCCAGGGTATGCCTCCTACGAGCAGTACTTC
.	TRBV6-1	TRBJ1-5	.	CASSEAGSNQPQHF	TGTGCCAGCAGTGAAGCTGGATCGAATCAGCCCCAGCATTTT
.	TRBV13	TRBJ2-5	TRBD2	CASSPIGLAGGGETQYF	TGTGCCAGCAGCCCAATAGGGCTAGCGGGGGGTGGAGAGACCCAGTACTTC
.	TRBV18	TRBJ2-3	TRBD1	CASSQQGGLDTQYF	TGTGCCAGCTCACAACAGGGGGGATTGGATACGCAGTATTTT
few	TRBV27	TRBJ2-1	.	CASSPPPYNEQFF	TGTGCCAGCAGTCCCCCCCCCTACAATGAGCAGTTCTTC
few	TRBV5-1	TRBJ1-1	TRBD1	CASSLTGANTEAFF	TGCGCCAGCAGCTTAACAGGGGCGAACACTGAAGCTTTCTTT